The subject of this entry is one T cell receptor (beta chain). The data stem from a study of follicular helper T cells after annual influenza vaccination. V was cut by 6 bases and J by 0 bases, with 10 bases left in between. The CDR3 sequence is 14 residues long. Germline CDR1 is SGHTA and CDR2 is FQGNSA. TCRdb's table, derived via immunoSEQ multiplex PCR, lists solely in-frame clones and lacks some. The table has about 4,800 clones, 75% to 85% seen once. Regarding time point: 2015-2016 season, 7 days after influenza vaccination. Per time point, about 40-110 mL of blood was sampled. Non-naive CD4+CXCR5+PD-1+ cTfh were sorted into ICOS+CD38+ and ICOS-CD38- fractions.

The specimen was CXCR5+ CD38- circulating T follicular helper cells from blood, collected 7 days after influenza vaccination. Documented subset: circulating Tfh, non-naive CD4+CXCR5+PD-1+ (ICOS+CD38+ or ICOS-CD38-). The chain carries TRBV7-2 and TRBJ2-3, with D possibly matching TRBD1 (5 bases). The clonotype comes from an adult who received the influenza vaccine. CDR3 protein: CASRQDISTDTQYF. In DNA, the CDR3 is TGTGCCAGCAGGCAGGACATTAGCACAGATACGCAGTATTTT.